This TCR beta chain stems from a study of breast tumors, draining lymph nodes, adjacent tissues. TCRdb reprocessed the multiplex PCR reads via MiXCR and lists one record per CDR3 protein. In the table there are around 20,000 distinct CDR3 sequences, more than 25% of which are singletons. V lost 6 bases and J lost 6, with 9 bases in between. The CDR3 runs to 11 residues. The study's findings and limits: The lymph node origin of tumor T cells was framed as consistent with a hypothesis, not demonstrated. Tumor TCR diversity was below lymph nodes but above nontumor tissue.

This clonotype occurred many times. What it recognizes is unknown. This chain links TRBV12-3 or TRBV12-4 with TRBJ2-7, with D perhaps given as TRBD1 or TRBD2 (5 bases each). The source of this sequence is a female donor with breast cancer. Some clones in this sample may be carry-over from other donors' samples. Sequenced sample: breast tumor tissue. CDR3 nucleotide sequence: TGTGCCAGCAGGAGGGGTGGCGAGCAGTACTTC. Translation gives CASRRGGEQYF.